This T cell receptor (beta chain) was sequenced during a study of blood T cell repertoires in COVID-19 (dated by TCRdb to between 2020 and 2021). With regard to the full study: Samples covering the acute and convalescent phases of COVID-19 were provided by collaborators in the United States, Italy and Spain. The material from the prospective study consisted of cDNA or gDNA derived from T cells, B-cell-depleted T cells, or PBMCs. Deeply sampled blood TCRbeta repertoires from subjects exposed to, actively infected with, or recovered from COVID-19 were included in the dataset. The repertoires were released in a freely available public database intended as a resource for research on the immune response to SARS-CoV-2. Samples were obtained from the ongoing ImmuneRACE study (first 160 participants) and from 1,000 to 1,500 subjects provided by 6 global collaborators. Sample metadata almost always included a de-identified subject ID, COVID-19 status, age in years and sex. Where available, HLA class I and class II types were taken from metadata supplied by the sample provider and were not determined by assay-based typing.

The CDR3 contains 15 residues, cysteine and phenylalanine counted. Here the CDR3 DNA is all that survives: 45 bases in frame from base 1. The junction shows trimming of 6 bases on V and 2 bases on J, plus 13 bases between the germline ends. Taken from the germline V gene, the CDR1 and CDR2 loops are SGHTA and FQGNSA. Study-wide findings and limitations: Clinical and demographic metadata were provided uncurated, with the amount varying by source and participant.

Each collaborating institution followed its own protocols to collect whole blood in K2EDTA tubes. Collaborator samples were shipped for TCRbeta analysis as frozen whole blood, isolated PBMCs, or DNA extracted from either sample type. Note on this clone: Its antigen remains undetermined. No base quality information exists; no much larger clone differs at one position.

The immunoSEQ Assay, a bias-controlled multiplex PCR, was used to amplify TCRbeta CDR3 regions from genomic DNA. Turning to the authors' computational methods: The number of nucleated cells in each sample was estimated from the amplification of reference gene primers within the assay. To quantify the absolute abundance of each unique TCRbeta CDR3 rearrangement, sequence reads were collapsed and filtered. For each sample, productive Simpson clonality was calculated by taking the square root of Simpson's diversity index across productive rearrangements. TCRdb's version of the immuneACCESS table is confined to in-frame rearrangements and falls short of the full clone set. An unresolved V gene accounts for under half of the shortfall where checked; the remainder is of unknown origin. D and trimming come from the DNA, and the V and J calls and clone size come from that table. The sample includes 110,000 to 150,000 clones, with over 60% observed a single time. Over 10% of the sample is in the top ten clones.

The V gene is TRBV7-2 and the J gene is TRBJ2-2; the D gene is perhaps TRBD1, from 6 matching bases. The sequencing sample was made of peripheral blood. The source is a man at least 80 years old with acute or convalescent COVID-19. The DNA is TGTGCCAGCAGTTCGGACAGACTTAACACCGGGGAGCTGTTTTTT. This is translated as CASSSDRLNTGELFF.